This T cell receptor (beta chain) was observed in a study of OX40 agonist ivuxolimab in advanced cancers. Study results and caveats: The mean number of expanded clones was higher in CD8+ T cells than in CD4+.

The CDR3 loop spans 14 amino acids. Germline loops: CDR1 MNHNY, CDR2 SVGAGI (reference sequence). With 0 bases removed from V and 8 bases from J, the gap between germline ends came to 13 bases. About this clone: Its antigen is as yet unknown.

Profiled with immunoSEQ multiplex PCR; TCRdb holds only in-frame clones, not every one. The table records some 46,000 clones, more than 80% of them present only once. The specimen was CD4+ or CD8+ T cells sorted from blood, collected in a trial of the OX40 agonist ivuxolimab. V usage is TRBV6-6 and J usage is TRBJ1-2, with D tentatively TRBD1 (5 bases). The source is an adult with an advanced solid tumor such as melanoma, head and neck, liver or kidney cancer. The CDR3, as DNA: TGTGCCAGCAGTTACTCACCAGGGTATTTGGGCTACACCTTC. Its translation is CASSYSPGYLGYTF.